These 18 T cell receptor beta chains were sequenced from one sample in a study of glioma-infiltrating T cells. Amplification of TCR alpha and beta CDR3 regions from RNA used iRepertoire nested multiplex PCR. One entry per CDR3 protein, called by TCRdb with MiXCR from the multiplex PCR reads. This table has 300,000 to 400,000 distinct CDR3 sequences, 35% to 45% appearing once. Specimen: glioma tissue, nonneoplastic brain tissue, or PBMCs (not recorded which). Receptors originate from a human donor with low-grade glioma or glioblastoma, undergoing nonglioma brain surgery, or in good health (not recorded which).

This chain uses TRBV28 with TRBJ2-1; TRBD2 matches 10 bases. The CDR3 spans 21 residues. V lost 1 base and J lost 2; bases outside the gene matches: 17. Germline V CDR1 and CDR2: MDHEN, SYDVKM. Here the CDR3 DNA reads TGTGCCAGCAGTTTATCGTTTTTGTTACTAGCGGGAAAGGGCACCTACAATGAGCAGTTCTTC. Translation: CASSLSFLLLAGKGTYNEQFF.

This clonotype was recorded at least ten times. This chain joins TRBV6-1 and TRBJ1-2, with D perhaps matching TRBD1 (5 bases). Germline V lookup: CDR1 MNHNS, CDR2 SASEGT. V was shortened by 0 bases and J by 10 bases, with 9 bases between the two germline ends. This CDR3 comprises 12 residues. CDR3 in DNA: TGTGCCAGCAGTGAAGCTGCGGGGCTCTACACCTTC. Protein: CASSEAAGLYTF.

About this clonotype itself: This clone may be a read error of a much larger clone one base away. The DNA of the CDR3 is TGTGCCAGCAGTGGATGGGGACAGGGAAGATGGGCTGAAGCTTTCTTT. Translation gives CASSGWGQGRWAEAFF. This rearrangement joins TRBV25-1 to TRBJ1-1; 9 bases match TRBD1. Germline CDR1 and CDR2: MGHDK and SYGVNS. V was clipped by 4 bases and J by 6 bases; unmatched bases: 12. The CDR3 length is 16 residues.

This clonotype has ten or more counts. This chain links TRBV27 with TRBJ2-3; 14 bases map to TRBD2. V was pared by 5 bases and J by 4 bases, with 8 bases of the junction left unmatched. Germline CDR1 and CDR2: MNHEY and SMNVEV (reference sequence). The CDR3 consists of 17 residues. CDR3: CASSKLPGLAGADTQYF. DNA of the CDR3: TGTGCCAGCAGTAAACTACCGGGACTAGCGGGAGCAGATACGCAGTATTTT.

This clonotype was counted a few times. The V gene is TRBV4-2, the J gene TRBJ2-3; 7 nucleotides align to TRBD2. V gave up 0 bases and J gave up 2 bases; unmatched junction bases: 2. This CDR3 contains 15 residues. Germline CDR1 and CDR2: LGHNA and YNFKEQ. The DNA of the CDR3 is TGTGCCAGCAGCCAAGAACTAGCGTACACAGATACGCAGTATTTT. As protein: CASSQELAYTDTQYF.

About this clonotype: The missing conserved phenylalanine or tryptophan at the end of this CDR3 makes a read error likely. The rearrangement uses TRBV14 and TRBJ1-1; no reliable D call. This CDR3 contains 13 residues. Germline V lookup: CDR1 SGHDN, CDR2 FVKESK. The V and J ends lost 0 bases and 11 bases respectively, with 13 bases between them. In DNA, the CDR3 is TGTGCCAGCAGCCAAGATTGGCAGGCATCGGCTTTCCTT. It codes for CASSQDWQASAFL.

The rearrangement uses TRBV4-3 and TRBJ2-1; 12 bases line up with TRBD2. The V gene's germline CDR1 is LGHNA and CDR2 YSLEER. Germline trimming cut 3 bases from V and 9 bases from J; bases unmatched to any gene: 12. This CDR3 region has 17 residues. For the CDR3, the DNA is TGCGCCAGCAGCCAGAACCTCGGACTAGCGGGAAAGACTGAGCAGTTCTTC. Its protein product is CASSQNLGLAGKTEQFF.

As for this clonotype: A much larger clone lies one base from this, so it may be a read error. V is TRBV20-1 and J is TRBJ2-1, with 9 bases that match TRBD2. CDR1 is DFQATT, CDR2 SNEGSKA, per germline (reference sequence). This CDR3 comprises 16 residues. CDR3: CSANSGRRAHYNAQFF. The CDR3 coding sequence is TGCAGTGCAAACAGCGGGAGGCGTGCCCACTACAATGCGCAGTTCTTC.

About this clonotype: This clone may be a read error of a much larger clone one base away. The genes are TRBV6-1 and TRBJ2-3; D is uncertain. CDR3 length: 14 residues. Germline CDR1 is MNHNS and CDR2 is SASEGT. CDR3 in DNA: TGTGCCAGCAGTTATTACGGATACACAGATGCGCAGTATTTT. Protein: CASSYYGYTDAQYF.

V usage is TRBV7-9 and J usage is TRBJ1-6; D uncertain. Germline V gene lookup returns CDR1 SEHNR and CDR2 FQNEAQ (reference sequence). The CDR3 spans 16 residues. Trimming pared 5 bases from V and 15 bases from J, leaving 26 bases between. The DNA of the CDR3 is TGTGCCAGCAGCCAAGTTTCCCGAGGCCCAACGAACGACCTCCACTTT. Amino acid sequence: CASSQVSRGPTNDLHF.

The rearrangement uses TRBV11-2 and TRBJ2-1; unclear D gene. V gave up 5 bases and J gave up 9 bases, with 20 bases separating them. This CDR3 has 15 amino acids. CDR1 is SGHAT and CDR2 is FQNNGV in the germline V gene. CDR3 DNA: TGTGCCAGCAGCCTCTCAGTGCCCAGCGCCGGTGAGCAGTTCTTC. Protein sequence: CASSLSVPSAGEQFF. Together with reference TRBV11-2 and TRBJ2-1, the CDR3 gives the full variable domain: EAGVAQSPRYKIIEKRQSVAFWCNPISGHATLYWYQQILGQGPKLLIQFQNNGVVDDSQLPKDRFSAERLKGVDSTLKIQPAKLEDSAVYLCASSLSVPSAGEQFFGPGTRLTVL.

The rearrangement uses TRBV27 and TRBJ2-7; 11 bases match TRBD2. Unmatched junction bases numbered 11, after V lost 3 bases and J lost 1 base. CDR1 is MNHEY and CDR2 is SMNVEV in the germline V gene (reference sequence). The CDR3 is made up of 18 amino acids. The CDR3 loop is CASSFRSLAGGGSYEQYF. CDR3 nucleotide sequence: TGTGCCAGCAGTTTCCGCTCGCTAGCGGGAGGCGGGTCCTACGAGCAGTACTTC.

This chain connects TRBV19 to TRBJ2-1; D may be TRBD2 (5 bases). V lost 10 bases and J lost 0, with 16 bases in between. The CDR3 length is 15 residues. Germline CDR1 is LNHDA and CDR2 is SQIVND (reference sequence). The CDR3 here is CATSPGESSYNEQFF. The CDR3 DNA sequence: TGTGCCACCAGTCCCGGGGAAAGCTCCTACAATGAGCAGTTCTTC.

Details on this clonotype: Sequence at one end of the junction differs from germline and may be a read error. The chain combines TRBV20-1 with TRBJ2-1; D not certain. Germline V lookup: CDR1 DFQATT, CDR2 SNEGSKA (reference sequence). The length of the CDR3 is 15 residues. DNA for the CDR3: TGCAGTGCTAGTCTGGTCACCTTCTCCTACAATGGGCAGTTCTTC. It is translated as CSASLVTFSYNGQFF.

A word on this clonotype: With a much larger clone just one base away, this may be a read error. Since the CDR3 does not end with the conserved phenylalanine or tryptophan, this likely comes from a read error. The chain joins TRBV6-2 or TRBV6-3 to TRBJ2-7; TRBD1 aligns across 8 bases. Germline lookup yields CDR1 MNHEY and CDR2 SVGEGT. The V gene end was trimmed by 6 bases and the J gene end by 5 bases; junction bases not matched to a gene: 9. The CDR3 has 14 amino acids. CDR3: CASSRDRGKNEQYL. CDR3 coding DNA: TGTGCCAGCAGCCGCGACAGGGGAAAGAACGAGCAGTACCTC.

J is TRBJ2-1 and V is TRBV19, with no clear D. The germline CDR1 and CDR2 sequences are LNHDA and SQIVND (reference sequence). The CDR3 is made up of 13 amino acids. With 3 bases removed from V and 9 bases from J, the gap between germline ends came to 12 bases. This CDR3 is CASSILSLGEQFF. CDR3 nucleotide sequence: TGTGCCAGTAGTATCCTCAGCTTGGGTGAGCAGTTCTTC. Filled out from reference TRBV19 and TRBJ2-1, the complete variable domain reads DGGITQSPKYLFRKEGQNVTLSCEQNLNHDAMYWYRQDPGQGLRLIYYSQIVNDFQKGDIAEGYSVSREKKESFPLTVTSAQKNPTAFYLCASSILSLGEQFFGPGTRLTVL.

This clonotype has only one observation. This may come from a read error, since a much larger clone is one base off. CDR3 nucleotide sequence: TGTGCCAGCAGGTGGAGGAACACTGAAGCTTTATTT. Translating gives CASRWRNTEALF. V and J are TRBV25-1 and TRBJ1-1; no clear D gene. The CDR3 is 12 residues long. Germline V gene sequence: CDR1 MGHDK, CDR2 SYGVNS.

This clonotype was recorded a few times. The junction and the germline gene differ at one end; a read error may be behind it. The chain has TRBV7-7 and TRBJ1-3, with D unresolved. The germline CDR1 and CDR2 sequences are SSHAT and FNYEAQ (reference sequence). The CDR3 sequence is 13 residues long. CDR3 sequence (DNA): TGTGCTAGCAGCTTAGATAGAGGAAACACCATATATTTT. As protein: CASSLDRGNTIYF.